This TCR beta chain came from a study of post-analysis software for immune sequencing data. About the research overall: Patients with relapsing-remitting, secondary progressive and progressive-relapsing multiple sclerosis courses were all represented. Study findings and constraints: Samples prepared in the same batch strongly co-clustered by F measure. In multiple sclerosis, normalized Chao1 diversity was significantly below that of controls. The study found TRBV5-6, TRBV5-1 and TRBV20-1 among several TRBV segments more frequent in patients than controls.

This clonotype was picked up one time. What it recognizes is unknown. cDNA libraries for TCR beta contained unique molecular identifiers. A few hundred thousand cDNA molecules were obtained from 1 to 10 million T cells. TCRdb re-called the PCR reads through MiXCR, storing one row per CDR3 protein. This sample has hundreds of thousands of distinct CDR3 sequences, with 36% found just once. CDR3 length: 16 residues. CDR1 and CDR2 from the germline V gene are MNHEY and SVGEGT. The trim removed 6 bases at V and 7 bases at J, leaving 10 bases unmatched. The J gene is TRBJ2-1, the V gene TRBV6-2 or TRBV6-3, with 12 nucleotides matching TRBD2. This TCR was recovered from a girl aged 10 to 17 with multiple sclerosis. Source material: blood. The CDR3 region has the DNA TGTGCCAGCAGCCACCTGACTAGCGGGAGAGTAAATGAGCAGTTCTTC. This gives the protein CASSHLTSGRVNEQFF.